These 23 T cell receptor beta chains share one sample of origin, sequenced in a study of OX40 agonist ivuxolimab in advanced cancers. Receptor libraries were prepared by the immunoSEQ multiplex PCR assay. TCRdb's version of the immuneACCESS table is confined to in-frame rearrangements and falls short of the full clone set. An unresolved V gene accounts for under half of the shortfall where checked; the remainder is of unknown origin. The sample yields fewer than 90,000 clones; approximately 83% were counted once. In total, the top ten clones hold approximately 3.1% of the sample. The sample was CD4+ or CD8+ T cells sorted from blood, taken in a trial of the OX40 agonist ivuxolimab. All receptors derive from an adult with an advanced solid tumor such as melanoma, head and neck, liver or kidney cancer.

The CDR3 nucleotides are TGCGCCAGCAGCTCTGGGATCCTCCAGGAGAAGCAGTATTTT. It specifies CASSSGILQEKQYF. V usage is TRBV5-1 and J usage is TRBJ2-3; D call uncertain. The germline V gene encodes CDR1 SGHRS and CDR2 YFSETQ. Trimming removed 3 bases at V and 11 bases at J, with 19 bases between. There are 14 residues in the CDR3.

J is TRBJ2-7 and V is TRBV7-9; the D gene is possibly TRBD1 (5 bases). From germline, CDR1 is SEHNR and CDR2 FQNEAQ (reference sequence). This CDR3 spans 14 amino acids. Trimming took off 2 bases at V and 0 bases at J, with 8 bases between the two ends. The CDR3 DNA is TGTGCCAGCAGCTTAAGTCAGGGCTCCTACGAGCAGTACTTC. Amino acid sequence: CASSLSQGSYEQYF.

The chain carries TRBV7-2 and TRBJ2-7; the match to TRBD1 covers 8 bases. Germline V gives CDR1 SGHTA, CDR2 FQGNSA. V shed 5 bases and J 0 bases; nucleotides not matched to a gene: 6. The CDR3 runs to 15 residues. The DNA for the CDR3 is TGTGCCAGCAGCCCAAGGACAGGGCCCTCCTACGAGCAGTACTTC. Amino acids: CASSPRTGPSYEQYF.

The chain uses TRBV28 and TRBJ1-2; D ambiguous. The V end was cut by 6 bases, the J end by 6 bases, with 17 bases between. Germline CDR1 MDHEN, CDR2 SYDVKM. This CDR3 is 14 amino acids long. The CDR3 here is CASSLPRKTDGYTF. The CDR3 DNA sequence: TGTGCCAGCAGCCTACCCAGGAAAACGGATGGCTACACCTTC.

The gene calls are TRBV28 and TRBJ1-2; 9 nucleotides match TRBD1. The length of the CDR3 is 14 residues. V was clipped by 3 bases and J by 5 bases; unmatched bases: 4. The germline V gene has CDR1 MDHEN and CDR2 SYDVKM. The CDR3 DNA follows: TGTGCCAGCAGTTTCCGGGACAGGGTTTATGGCTACACCTTC. Protein sequence: CASSFRDRVYGYTF.

The chain links TRBV6-4 to TRBJ2-3; TRBD2 aligns across 7 bases. V lost 6 bases, J lost 5 bases, and 5 bases stayed unmatched. Germline values: CDR1 MRHNA, CDR2 SNTAGT. This CDR3 is built from 13 residues. CDR3 DNA: TGTGCCAGCAGCTGGGGGGGGGAAGATACGCAGTATTTT. Its protein product is CASSWGGEDTQYF.

DNA of the CDR3: TGTGCCAGCAGCTTAGCGGACCGTACCAATCAGCCCCAGCATTTT. It codes for CASSLADRTNQPQHF. The rearrangement links TRBV11-3 to TRBJ1-5; D not certain. The CDR3 has 15 amino acids. V dropped 1 base and J dropped 3 bases, with 10 bases sitting between them. Per the germline V gene, CDR1 is SGHNT and CDR2 is YENEEA.

The rearrangement joins TRBV7-2 to TRBJ2-3; TRBD2 agrees at 15 bases. Trimming took 5 bases from V and 8 from J; bases not matched to a gene: 14. The CDR3 covers 18 residues. Germline CDR1 reads SGHTA; CDR2 reads FQGNSA. The CDR3 is CASSRSWTSGGAGGTQYF. The DNA for the CDR3 is TGTGCCAGCAGCCGAAGCTGGACTAGCGGGGGGGCCGGTGGTACGCAGTATTTT.

There are a few counts of this clone. The J gene is TRBJ2-5, the V gene TRBV4-2; a possible D gene is TRBD2 (6 bases). Germline loops: CDR1 LGHNA, CDR2 YNFKEQ. The CDR3 is 14 residues long. Between the trimmed V and J ends, which lost 3 bases and 5 bases, there was a span of 13 bases. Here the CDR3 DNA reads TGTGCCAGCAGCCAGCCTACTAGCTCGGAGACCCAGTACTTC. Translated: CASSQPTSSETQYF.

The chain is built from TRBV5-4 and TRBJ1-1; tentative D call: TRBD1 (5 bases). Germline V CDR1 and CDR2: SGHNT, YYREEE (reference sequence). V lost 5 bases, J lost 5 bases, and 16 bases lay in between. This CDR3 is 14 amino acids long. This CDR3 is CASRHWVGTTEAFF. CDR3 nucleotide sequence: TGTGCCAGCAGACACTGGGTGGGGACGACTGAAGCTTTCTTT. Together with reference TRBV5-4 and TRBJ1-1, the CDR3 gives the full variable domain: ETGVTQSPTHLIKTRGQQVTLRCSSQSGHNTVSWYQQALGQGPQFIFQYYREEENGRGNFPPRFSGLQFPNYSSELNVNALELDDSALYLCASRHWVGTTEAFFGQGTRLTVV.

The CDR3 DNA follows: TGTGCCAGCAGTTACAGGACCTCCTACGAGCAGTACTTC. Protein sequence: CASSYRTSYEQYF. The chain joins TRBV6-6 to TRBJ2-7; the D is unclear. This CDR3 has 13 residues. V gave up 2 bases and J gave up 0 bases, with 5 bases separating them. The germline V gene has CDR1 MNHNY and CDR2 SVGAGI (reference sequence).

The rearrangement uses TRBV7-2 and TRBJ1-6; 9 bases line up with TRBD1. Looked up from germline, CDR1 is SGHTA and CDR2 is FQGNSA. The ends lost 3 bases at V and 17 bases at J; junction bases unmatched: 8. The CDR3 extends over 13 amino acids. The CDR3 sequence is CASSFSQGAGVHF. The DNA of the CDR3 is TGTGCCAGCAGCTTTTCACAGGGGGCGGGGGTCCACTTT. Full variable domain (rest looked up from reference TRBV7-2 and TRBJ1-6): GAGVSQSPSNKVTEKGKDVELRCDPISGHTALYWYRQSLGQGLEFLIYFQGNSAPDKSGLPSDRFSAERTGGSVSTLTIQRTQQEDSAVYLCASSFSQGAGVHFGNGTRLTVT.

The chain has TRBV27 and TRBJ1-1; a weak D match, TRBD1 (5 bases). CDR1 is MNHEY, CDR2 SMNVEV, per germline (reference sequence). Trimming removed 4 bases from V and 1 base from J, with 16 bases in between. The CDR3 length is 16 residues. This CDR3 is CASSSTPGTSNTEAFF. The CDR3 nucleotides are TGTGCCAGCAGTTCAACCCCCGGGACCTCGAACACTGAAGCTTTCTTT.

DNA of the CDR3: TGTGCCAGCAGTTACGCGGCACCCTACGAGCAGTACTTC. Translation: CASSYAAPYEQYF. The V gene is TRBV6-5, the J gene TRBJ2-7; D gene uncertain. This CDR3 has 13 amino acids. V lost 2 bases to trimming and J lost 2 bases, with 7 bases between them. Germline CDR1 reads MNHEY; CDR2 reads SVGAGI.

This clone was found a few times. The chain links TRBV11-2 to TRBJ1-1, with unresolved D. Germline V gene lookup returns CDR1 SGHAT and CDR2 FQNNGV. The CDR3 runs to 13 residues. With 2 bases removed from V and 3 bases from J, the gap between germline ends came to 7 bases. The DNA for the CDR3 is TGTGCCAGCAGCTTAAGGACCCACACTGAAGCTTTCTTT. This encodes CASSLRTHTEAFF. The entire variable domain, with the rest obtained from reference TRBV11-2 and TRBJ1-1, is as follows: EAGVAQSPRYKIIEKRQSVAFWCNPISGHATLYWYQQILGQGPKLLIQFQNNGVVDDSQLPKDRFSAERLKGVDSTLKIQPAKLEDSAVYLCASSLRTHTEAFFGQGTRLTVV.

J is TRBJ2-5 and V is TRBV28; TRBD1 matches at 10 bases. The closer fit of TRBJ2-7 to the DNA end suggests the J call may be wrong. The CDR3 loop spans 15 amino acids. Germline V gives CDR1 MDHEN, CDR2 SYDVKM. The DNA of the CDR3 is TGTGCCAGCAGTTTATCGACAGGGGGCATCTACGAGCAGTACTTC. It is translated as CASSLSTGGIYEQYF.

The chain uses TRBV9 and TRBJ2-7; D remains unclear. V was shortened by 6 bases and J by 4 bases, with 20 bases between the two germline ends. Per the germline V gene, CDR1 is SGDLS and CDR2 is YYNGEE. The CDR3 sequence is 15 residues long. Written as DNA, the CDR3 is TGTGCCAGCACCCATGCATGGTGGGCAGAGTACGAGCAGTACTTC. Protein: CASTHAWWAEYEQYF.

This rearrangement joins TRBV15 to TRBJ2-1; D might be TRBD1 (5 bases). This CDR3 has 15 residues. The V end was cut by 0 bases, the J end by 1 base, with 7 bases between. CDR1 and CDR2 from the germline V gene are LNHNV and YYDKDF (reference sequence). Here the CDR3 DNA reads TGTGCCACCAGCAGAGACAGGGCTTCCTACAATGAGCAGTTCTTC. This codes for CATSRDRASYNEQFF.

The chain combines TRBV11-2 with TRBJ2-1; D gene unclear. Germline-derived CDR1 and CDR2 are SGHAT and FQNNGV. The CDR3 contains 14 residues. Trimming took 5 bases from V and 6 from J, leaving 14 bases between them. CDR3 nucleotide sequence: TGTGCCAGCAGCCCTACCCAGGTCGGCAATGAGCAGTTCTTC. It is translated as CASSPTQVGNEQFF.

V is TRBV4-2 and J is TRBJ2-4; D is uncertain. Trimming removed 0 bases at V and 13 bases at J, with 16 bases between. The germline CDR1 and CDR2 sequences are LGHNA and YNFKEQ. The CDR3 sequence is 14 residues long. The CDR3 nucleotides read TGTGCCAGCAGCCAAGATGTGGCAGGCCCTAGACAGTACTTC. Its translation: CASSQDVAGPRQYF.

The V and J genes are TRBV19 and TRBJ1-5, with a weak D call TRBD1 (5 bases). The V and J ends lost 5 bases and 2 bases respectively, with 13 bases between them. The CDR3 covers 15 residues. In germline, CDR1 is LNHDA, CDR2 SQIVND (reference sequence). CDR3 bases: TGTGCCAGTAGTGGGGGGGGACGGCGCAATCAGCCCCAGCATTTT. Amino acid sequence: CASSGGGRRNQPQHF.

V and J are TRBV18 and TRBJ1-1; D not certain. Trimming shortened V by 1 base and J by 6 bases, and 9 bases separated the two germline ends. The CDR3 contains 13 residues. Germline CDR1 and CDR2: KGHSH and LQKENI. The CDR3 region has the DNA TGTGCCAGCTCACCACTTACGGACGCTGAAGCTTTCTTT. It encodes CASSPLTDAEAFF.

V is TRBV11-2 and J is TRBJ2-7; 8 bases are shared with TRBD2. Germline trimming cut 1 base from V and 0 bases from J; bases unmatched to any gene: 5. CDR1 SGHAT and CDR2 FQNNGV come from the germline V gene. This CDR3 is built from 16 residues. The CDR3 spells CASSLGSGVTSYEQYF. CDR3 DNA sequence: TGTGCCAGCAGCTTAGGTAGCGGGGTTACCTCCTACGAGCAGTACTTC.